Listed below are T cell receptor beta chains from one sample, sequenced in a study of shared clonotypes between healthy human individuals. The data were produced by immunoSEQ multiplex PCR, yet TCRdb's version contains in-frame clones alone and is incomplete. Here the sample spans 2 million to 3 million clones, more than 90% being singletons. The sample consisted of naive CD4+ T cells sorted from blood. These receptor sequences come from a man younger than 35 in good health. The CDR3 runs from the conserved cysteine through the conserved F or W. The D gene is left open where the match is weak. Rows give clone size only sometimes, using once, few, many, or a class for an expanded clone.

j_call v_call d_call clone_size cdr3_nt cdr3_aa
TRBJ1-2 TRBV28 . . TGTGCCAGCAGTTTGTTTCGGTATGGCTACACCTTC CASSLFRYGYTF
TRBJ1-1 TRBV4-1 . . TGCGCCAGCAGCCAAGGGGGATTCGGCAGGAACACTGAAGCTTTCTTT CASSQGGFGRNTEAFF
TRBJ2-1 TRBV6-5 . once TGTGCCAGCAGCGTCTTTGACAATGAGCAGTTCTTC CASSVFDNEQFF
TRBJ1-2 TRBV7-9 . . TGTGCCAGCAGCCACCCCGCCCGGGCGGGCTTTAACTATGGCTACACCTTC CASSHPARAGFNYGYTF
TRBJ1-3 TRBV6-1 . . TGTGCCAGCAGTCGAAGCTCTGGAAACACCATATATTTT CASSRSSGNTIYF
TRBJ1-5 TRBV19 . . TGTGCCAGTAGTATGCCGGGGATTAGCAATCAGCCCCAGCATTTT CASSMPGISNQPQHF
TRBJ2-7 TRBV7-2 . once TGTGCCAGCAGCCGGGGCCAAAACTACGAGCAGTACTTC CASSRGQNYEQYF
TRBJ1-1 TRBV6-4 . . TGTGCCAGCAGTGCCGAGGGTGGCACTGAAGCTTTCTTT CASSAEGGTEAFF
TRBJ2-7 TRBV28 TRBD1 . TGTGCCAGCAGTCCAGGACAGGACGTCCACGAGCAGTACTTC CASSPGQDVHEQYF
TRBJ2-1 TRBV15 TRBD2 . TGTGCCACCAGCAGAGGGTCCAGCGGGAGTAAAGAAAATGAGCAGTTCTTC CATSRGSSGSKENEQFF
TRBJ2-1 TRBV30 TRBD1 . TGTGCCTGGGGGAGGACAGGGGGAAATGAGCAGTTCTTC CAWGRTGGNEQFF
TRBJ2-6 TRBV14 . . TGTGCCAGCAGCCAAGATGCGAAAGGGAGGGCCAACGTCCTGACTTTC CASSQDAKGRANVLTF
TRBJ2-7 TRBV19 . . TGTGCCAGTAGTATGGGGGTACTAGCAGCCTACGAGCAGTACTTC CASSMGVLAAYEQYF
TRBJ2-2 TRBV5-6 TRBD1 once TGTGCCAGCAGCATTCGGACAGGGTGGGACACCGGGGAGCTGTTTTTT CASSIRTGWDTGELFF
TRBJ1-5 TRBV7-2 TRBD1 . TGTGCCAGCAGCCCCGGGACAGGGATAAATCAGCCCCAGCATTTT CASSPGTGINQPQHF
TRBJ1-5 TRBV7-2 TRBD1 . TGTGCCAGCAGCTTACTGACAGGGGGCGGTCAGCCCCAGCATTTT CASSLLTGGGQPQHF
TRBJ2-7 TRBV5-1 . . TGCGCCAGCAGCTTGGGAACAGTGGCCTACGAGCAGTACTTC CASSLGTVAYEQYF
TRBJ1-2 TRBV2 . few TGTGCCAGCAGGCCCCTACAGGGTCCCATAGGCTACACCTTC CASRPLQGPIGYTF
TRBJ1-3 TRBV5-6 . . TGTGCCAGCAGCTTGGCCCGGGGACCTGGAAACACCATATATTTT CASSLARGPGNTIYF
TRBJ2-2 TRBV6-1 TRBD2 . TGTGCCAGCAGTGAACCGGGGGGGAACACCGGGGAGCTGTTTTTT CASSEPGGNTGELFF
TRBJ1-2 TRBV21-1 . . TGTGCCAGCAGCAACAGTGACGGAAACTATGGCTACACCTTC CASSNSDGNYGYTF
TRBJ2-5 TRBV6-5 TRBD2 . TGTGCCAGCCAGCGGGGGGGCCAAGAGACCCAGTACTTC CASQRGGQETQYF
TRBJ1-2 TRBV2 . once TGTGCCAGCAGTGAGGGAAGGTGGGGTGGCTACACCTTC CASSEGRWGGYTF
TRBJ1-6 TRBV10-2 . once TGCGCCAGCAGTTTCACAGCCTTTAATTCACCCCTCCACTTT CASSFTAFNSPLHF
TRBJ1-1 TRBV5-4 TRBD1 . TGTGCCAGCAGCGCCGAGGACAGGGTGAACACTGAAGCTTTCTTT CASSAEDRVNTEAFF
TRBJ2-5 TRBV7-9 . . TGTGCCAGCAGCTCCCAGCTCGTGGAGACCCAGTACTTC CASSSQLVETQYF
TRBJ1-2 TRBV19 . once TGTGCCAGTAGTATAGTGGCAGGGAACTATGGCTACACCTTC CASSIVAGNYGYTF
TRBJ2-3 TRBV11-2 TRBD2 . TGTGCCAGCAGCCTCCATGAGCGGGGGGGCTTGGGTACAGATACGCAGTATTTT CASSLHERGGLGTDTQYF
TRBJ2-1 TRBV7-9 TRBD2 . TGTGCCAGCAGCAGATGGACTAGCGGGAGATATGAGCAGTTCTTC CASSRWTSGRYEQFF
TRBJ2-7 TRBV4-1 TRBD2 . TGCGCCAGCAGCCAAGATCCGGGGACTACATCCTACGAGCAGTACTTC CASSQDPGTTSYEQYF
TRBJ1-1 TRBV13 . . TGTGCCAGCAGCCCCGGACAAGCCCAAGCTTTCTTT CASSPGQAQAFF
TRBJ2-7 TRBV25-1 TRBD2 . TGTGCCAGCAGTGTGCACAGCGGGAACTACGAGCAGTACTTC CASSVHSGNYEQYF
TRBJ2-7 TRBV5-1 TRBD1 . TGCGCCAGCAGCTGGGGACAGGGGAGAGGATACGAGCAGTACTTC CASSWGQGRGYEQYF
TRBJ1-6 TRBV18 . . TGTGCCAGCTCACCCAACAGCTCTGAGCCACCCCTCCACTTT CASSPNSSEPPLHF
TRBJ2-1 TRBV28 . . TGTGCCAGCAGCCGGGGGGCCCGTGAGCAGTTCTTC CASSRGAREQFF
TRBJ2-1 TRBV27 . . TGTGCCAGCAGTTTATCGGGGGTGAGGGTTGGGCAGTTCTTC CASSLSGVRVGQFF
TRBJ2-1 TRBV9 . . TGTGCCAGCAGCGTAGAAACCAGCGTAGGTGAGCAGTTCTTC CASSVETSVGEQFF
TRBJ2-5 TRBV28 TRBD1 once TGTGCCAGCAGCCGGACAGGGGGCACGGTGGGACAAGAGACCCAGTACTTC CASSRTGGTVGQETQYF
TRBJ2-7 TRBV27 TRBD2 . TGTGCCAGCAGTTCAGGGACTAGCGGGAGTTACGAGCAGTACTTC CASSSGTSGSYEQYF
TRBJ2-1 TRBV29-1 . . TGCAGCGCCTACCGCGGACAGCGGGACAATGAGCAGTTCTTC CSAYRGQRDNEQFF
TRBJ2-5 TRBV28 . . TGTGCCAGCAGTCTAGCTCGGGACGGGTCCGTTTACTTC CASSLARDGSVYF
TRBJ1-4 TRBV9 . . TGTGCCAGCAGCGTAACGGCAGTAGGGGAAAAACTGTTTTTT CASSVTAVGEKLFF
TRBJ2-5 TRBV27 TRBD2 once TGTGCCAGCAGTTACTCCGGGACTAGCGGCAAAGAGACCCAGTACTTC CASSYSGTSGKETQYF
TRBJ2-3 TRBV9 TRBD2 once TGTGCCAGCAGCCCCGGGGGGGCCAAAGATACGCAGTATTTT CASSPGGAKDTQYF
TRBJ1-1 TRBV10-3 . . TGTGCCATTTCCGACACGAACACTGAAGCTTTCTTT CAISDTNTEAFF
TRBJ2-2 TRBV6-1 . . TGTGCCAGCAGCTGGACAACGGTCGGGGAGCTGTTTTTT CASSWTTVGELFF
TRBJ2-6 TRBV6-1 TRBD1 . TGTGCCAGCAGTGCTTCCGCGGGACAGGGCAGCTCTGGGGCCAACGTCCTGACTTTC CASSASAGQGSSGANVLTF
TRBJ1-5 TRBV28 TRBD1 . TGTGCCAGCAGTCCCCGGGACAGGGGGCCTCAGCCCCAGCATTTT CASSPRDRGPQPQHF
TRBJ2-2 TRBV5-8 . . TGTGCCAGCAGATCCTCGGGCGGGGAGCTGTTTTTT CASRSSGGELFF
TRBJ2-3 TRBV7-2 . . TGTGCCAGCAGCCGCACGGGTACGCAGTATTTT CASSRTGTQYF
TRBJ2-7 TRBV2 TRBD1 . TGTGCCAGCAAGGACAGGGCAATTCCCTACGAGCAGTACTTC CASKDRAIPYEQYF
TRBJ1-1 TRBV6-6 . . TGTGCCAGCAGTTTACAGGGTGACCCTGAAGCTTTCTTT CASSLQGDPEAFF
TRBJ1-6 TRBV5-1 TRBD1 . TGCGCCAGCAGCCTGACGAGGGACAGGTCCCTCAAGGGTTCACCCCTCCACTTT CASSLTRDRSLKGSPLHF
TRBJ2-1 TRBV7-6 . . TGTGCCAGCACCTCAGGGCCAGGCTCCTACAATGAGCAGTTCTTC CASTSGPGSYNEQFF
TRBJ2-5 TRBV7-7 TRBD1 . TGTGCTAGCAGCTCAAACAGGGGGGAGACCCAGTACTTC CASSSNRGETQYF
TRBJ1-5 TRBV6-6 . . TGTGCCAGCAGGGACGGCAATCAGCCCCAGCATTTT CASRDGNQPQHF
TRBJ2-7 TRBV19 TRBD2 . TGTGCCAGTAGTATTGAACTAGCGGGAGCCGAGCAGTACTTC CASSIELAGAEQYF
TRBJ2-6 TRBV19 . . TGTGCCAGTAGGGCCCTGGCGGGGTCTGGGGCCAACGTCCTGACTTTC CASRALAGSGANVLTF
TRBJ2-7 TRBV7-6 . . TGTGCCAGCAGCCGGACAGTCTACGAGCAGTACTTC CASSRTVYEQYF